The clone carrying this T cell receptor beta chain was detected a few times. What it binds is unknown. It was with a sample-barcoded 5' primer and a J-beta primer mix that a second PCR of roughly 7 to 12 cycles was run. TCRdb re-derived calls from the 5' RACE reads in MiXCR, one entry per CDR3 protein. The sample contains 780,000 or so distinct CDR3 sequences, more than 20% of which appear only once. The data belong to a study of blood T cells in healthy people across ages. General study points: Higher diversity, along with more naive CD4+ cells, distinguished long-lived donors from aged donors. With age, beta diversity per million T cells declined roughly linearly, significantly by 30 to 40.

The CDR3 runs 15 residues. Trimming stripped 7 bases from V and 6 bases from J, with 21 bases between. The germline gives CDR1 LNHNV, CDR2 YYDKDF (reference sequence). This same sample was also part of a study on T cells of mothers and their children.

The receptor's source is a boy aged 5 to 17 in good health. The chain joins TRBV15 to TRBJ1-2; the D gene is possibly TRBD1 (5 bases). Sequencing was performed on blood. CDR3 sequence reads: CATKGQNYGADGYTF. The DNA for the CDR3 is TGTGCCACCAAGGGGCAAAATTATGGAGCGGATGGCTACACCTTC. Full variable domain (rest looked up from reference TRBV15 and TRBJ1-2): DAMVIQNPRYQVTQFGKPVTLSCSQTLNHNVMYWYQQKSSQAPKLLFHYYDKDFNNEADTPDNFQSRRPNTSFCFLDIRSPGLGDTAMYLCATKGQNYGADGYTFGSGTRLTVV.